The T cell receptor beta chain described here comes from a study of response to subunit inactivated influenza vaccine. General study points: Each seasonal influenza vaccination, the authors suggested, recruits few new T cells.

TCRdb re-analysed the RT-PCR reads in MiXCR, keeping a single row per CDR3 protein. The top ten hold roughly 13% of the sample, which has fewer than 700,000 distinct CDR3 sequences, about an eighth seen once. V was clipped by 3 bases and J by 10 bases, with 8 bases between them. Germline V lookup: CDR1 ENHRY, CDR2 SYGVKD. The CDR3 extends over 11 amino acids. This clonotype was detected only a few times. Antigen: not known. The source is a man in his fifties or sixties who received an inactivated influenza vaccine. The sample here was PBMCs from blood, taken 40 to 50 days after vaccination. This sequence joins TRBV10-3 and TRBJ2-3; either TRBD1 or TRBD2 may supply D (5 bases each). The CDR3 sequence is CAISDEGPQYF. The CDR3 region has the DNA TGTGCCATCAGTGACGAGGGGCCGCAGTATTTT.